This T cell receptor beta chain was recorded in a study of TIL therapy for anti-PD-1-resistant metastatic lung cancer. About the study: Most patients had lung adenocarcinoma; a handful of tumors were EGFR-mutant, two ALK-rearranged; half smoked currently or formerly. Tumors carried a median 1.5 non-synonymous mutations per megabase. Notes on the study in general: This highly selected cohort may not generalize to typical lung cancer patients.

The libraries were made with immunoSEQ v3. Sequencing depth was 1.9 million or so read pairs for survey level, about 5-6 million for deep. Assay: immunoSEQ multiplex PCR; the TCRdb copy retains only in-frame clones and omits some. The sample records tens of thousands of clones, around 69% being singletons. Time point: pre-treatment sample, taken before nivolumab and TIL therapy. This clone was counted ten times or more. The antigen is unknown. Sequencing was performed on blood, taken at baseline. The TCR sequence derives from a person between 25 and 80 years old with non-small cell lung cancer.

Written as DNA, the CDR3 is TGCGCCAGCGGCTACACAGATACGCAGTATTTT. This sequence encodes CASGYTDTQYF. The rearrangement uses TRBV10-2 and TRBJ2-3; D gene uncertain. Germline CDR1 and CDR2: WSHSY and SAAADI. This CDR3 spans 11 amino acids. Trimming shortened V by 8 bases and J by 2 bases, and 5 bases separated the two germline ends.